Listed here are 21 T cell receptor beta chains from one sample, sequenced in a study of blood T cell repertoires in COVID-19. TCRdb keeps only in-frame clones here, not all; method: immunoSEQ multiplex PCR. The sample has about 99,000 clones, more than 80% seen once; the top ten hold approximately 4.6%. Sample: peripheral blood. These receptors all stem from a man older than 75 with COVID-19, enrolled during active disease.

This chain links TRBV12-3 or TRBV12-4 with TRBJ2-7; perhaps TRBD1 as D (5 bases). This CDR3 has 12 residues. V was pared by 6 bases and J by 4 bases, with 10 bases between. This CDR3 reads CASSLKGYEQYF. The CDR3 DNA reads TGTGCCAGCAGCCTAAAGGGGTACGAGCAGTACTTC.

The chain is built from TRBV24-1 and TRBJ1-3; 9 bases match TRBD1. The V and J ends lost 4 bases and 2 bases, in that order; junction bases with no gene match: 5. CDR1 is KGHDR and CDR2 is SFDVKD in the germline V gene. The CDR3 loop spans 16 amino acids. CDR3 bases: TGTGCCACCAGTGAAGCCGGGACAGGGACTGGAAACACCATATATTTT. Protein sequence: CATSEAGTGTGNTIYF.

The CDR3 here is CAISSGKVEVDTQYF. The CDR3 DNA is TGTGCCATCTCTAGCGGGAAAGTAGAAGTGGATACGCAGTATTTT. This sequence joins TRBV10-3 and TRBJ2-3; 9 bases match TRBD2. The CDR3 extends over 15 amino acids. The ends lost 8 bases at V and 6 bases at J; junction bases unmatched: 12. The germline gives CDR1 ENHRY, CDR2 SYGVKD.

This clone was seen a single time. The rearrangement links TRBV15 to TRBJ1-6; D call uncertain. Germline CDR1 is LNHNV and CDR2 is YYDKDF (reference sequence). The CDR3 covers 13 residues. Trimming pared 3 bases from V and 7 bases from J, leaving 7 bases between. The CDR3 is CATSSEPNSPLHF. The DNA for the CDR3 is TGTGCCACCAGCAGTGAGCCGAATTCACCCCTCCACTTT.

The rearrangement links TRBV14 to TRBJ2-1; TRBD2 agrees at 15 bases. Losses at the gene ends were 4 bases for V and 6 bases for J; bases not matched to a gene: 4. CDR1 SGHDN and CDR2 FVKESK come from the germline V gene. The CDR3 extends over 16 amino acids. The CDR3, as DNA: TGTGCCAGCAGCCGCGGGACTAGCGGGGGGCCCAATGAGCAGTTCTTC. Translation: CASSRGTSGGPNEQFF.

This clone was seen a single time. The gene calls are TRBV6-5 and TRBJ1-2; the D gene is possibly TRBD1 (6 bases). This CDR3 has 14 amino acids. The germline CDR1 and CDR2 sequences are MNHEY and SVGAGI. Trimming removed 6 bases at V and 3 bases at J, with 14 bases between. The CDR3 sequence is CASSAPGGYYGYTF. The CDR3 nucleotides are TGTGCCAGCAGCGCGCCGGGGGGCTACTATGGCTACACCTTC.

The chain uses TRBV7-9 and TRBJ2-5; 7 positions agree with TRBD1. From germline, CDR1 is SEHNR and CDR2 FQNEAQ (reference sequence). The CDR3 contains 14 residues. V was pared by 5 bases and J by 5 bases, with 8 bases of the junction left unmatched. The CDR3: CASSRDRVRETQYF. CDR3 bases: TGTGCCAGCAGCCGTGACAGGGTGCGGGAGACCCAGTACTTC.

The rearrangement links TRBV7-6 to TRBJ2-7, with 7 bases aligning to TRBD2. CDR1 and CDR2 from the germline V gene are SGHVS and FNYEAQ. The CDR3 contains 15 residues. V gave up 0 bases and J gave up 2 bases; unmatched junction bases: 4. This CDR3 is CASSLAVGGAYEQYF. The CDR3 DNA follows: TGTGCCAGCAGCTTAGCTGTGGGGGGGGCCTACGAGCAGTACTTC.

This chain joins TRBV6-5 and TRBJ1-1; D gene unclear. This CDR3 spans 11 amino acids. Trimming removed 2 bases at V and 8 bases at J, with 6 bases between. The germline gives CDR1 MNHEY, CDR2 SVGAGI. CDR3 bases: TGTGCCAGCAGTTACGGCCAGGAAGCTTTCTTT. As protein: CASSYGQEAFF.

This sequence joins TRBV7-2 and TRBJ2-2; D may be TRBD2 (5 bases). Per germline, CDR1 SGHTA and CDR2 FQGNSA. This CDR3 region has 13 residues. The ends were cut back, 6 bases at V and 4 bases at J, with 9 bases in the middle. The CDR3 DNA follows: TGTGCCAGCAGGGCTAGCCCCACCGGGGAGCTGTTTTTT. Protein: CASRASPTGELFF.

The CDR3 protein is CASKQSNEKLFF. CDR3 in DNA: TGTGCCAGCAAACAGAGCAATGAAAAACTGTTTTTT. The chain couples TRBV6-5 to TRBJ1-4; D ambiguous. V lost 7 bases and J lost 5, with 8 bases in between. CDR3 length: 12 amino acids. Germline loops: CDR1 MNHEY, CDR2 SVGAGI.

This clone was observed once. The chain employs TRBV6-5 and TRBJ1-4; TRBD1 matches 8 bases. V gave up 6 bases and J gave up 4 bases; unmatched junction bases: 4. CDR3 length equals 14 residues. Germline-derived CDR1 and CDR2 are MNHEY and SVGAGI. Written as DNA, the CDR3 is TGTGCCAGCAGGGGGACAGGCCTTAATGAAAAACTGTTTTTT. Encoded protein: CASRGTGLNEKLFF.

V usage is TRBV6-1 and J usage is TRBJ1-5; a weak D match, TRBD1 (6 bases). CDR1 is MNHNS and CDR2 is SASEGT in the germline V gene. The CDR3 is made up of 13 amino acids. V gave up 2 bases and J gave up 6 bases, with 8 bases separating them. CDR3 protein: CASSEMGAQPQHF. In DNA form, the CDR3 reads TGTGCCAGCAGTGAAATGGGGGCTCAGCCCCAGCATTTT.

This chain uses TRBV5-1 with TRBJ1-1; the match to TRBD1 covers 9 bases. CDR1 is SGHRS and CDR2 is YFSETQ in the germline V gene. This CDR3 contains 15 residues. J gave up 3 bases and V 2 bases, and 5 bases lay outside the gene matches. In DNA form, the CDR3 reads TGCGCCAGCAGCTTACAGGGGGCTGGGGACACTGAAGCTTTCTTT. Residues: CASSLQGAGDTEAFF.

The chain is built from TRBV6-5 and TRBJ1-6; 10 bases fit TRBD1. The CDR3 is made up of 14 amino acids. Germline CDR1 MNHEY, CDR2 SVGAGI. Trimming cost V 6 bases and J 8 bases; bases outside gene matches: 4. This CDR3 is CASRTGTGDSPLHF. The CDR3 bases are TGTGCCAGCAGAACCGGGACAGGGGATTCACCCCTCCACTTT.

V and J are TRBV6-5 and TRBJ1-1; 9 bases are a match to TRBD1. CDR1 is MNHEY, CDR2 SVGAGI, per germline. This CDR3 comprises 13 residues. V lost 5 bases and J lost 8; bases outside the gene matches: 6. In DNA form, the CDR3 reads TGTGCCAGCAGTAAACAGGGGGCAAGGGAAGCTTTCTTT. Its translation: CASSKQGAREAFF.

This clone appeared a few times. The chain combines TRBV9 with TRBJ2-2, with no clear D. CDR1 and CDR2 from the germline V gene are SGDLS and YYNGEE. Trimming left V 0 bases short and J 2 bases short, with 8 bases between. The length of the CDR3 is 15 residues. CDR3 sequence: CASSVAAGNTGELFF. The CDR3 DNA follows: TGTGCCAGCAGCGTAGCTGCAGGCAACACCGGGGAGCTGTTTTTT.

The chain joins TRBV28 to TRBJ1-5; 8 nucleotides match TRBD1. CDR3 length: 14 amino acids. V shed 7 bases and J 5 bases; nucleotides not matched to a gene: 7. Germline CDR1 is MDHEN and CDR2 is SYDVKM. CDR3 nucleotides: TGTGCCAGCACCCGGACAGGGAGGGATCAGCCCCAGCATTTT. It specifies CASTRTGRDQPQHF.

This clone was recorded a few times. This sequence joins TRBV18 and TRBJ2-2, with D tentatively TRBD1 (7 bases). Germline V gives CDR1 KGHSH, CDR2 LQKENI. V lost 3 bases and J 3 bases, leaving 14 bases between the germline ends. This CDR3 region has 16 residues. CDR3 protein: CASSPIGGGHTGELFF. The CDR3 DNA reads as TGTGCCAGCTCACCGATCGGAGGGGGCCACACCGGGGAGCTGTTTTTT.

For the CDR3, the DNA is TGTGCCAGTAGTAGACCCCTAGGGACTGTGGCTCAAGAGACCCAGTACTTC. Translated, it gives CASSRPLGTVAQETQYF. This chain uses TRBV19 with TRBJ2-5; possible D gene TRBD2, 6 bases. Per germline, CDR1 LNHDA and CDR2 SQIVND (reference sequence). The CDR3 runs 17 residues. V lost 4 bases, J lost 2 bases, and 20 bases lay in between.

The chain has TRBV3-1 (or the pseudogene TRBV3-2) and TRBJ2-2; D may be TRBD2 (5 bases). CDR1 and CDR2 from the germline V gene are LGHDT and YNNKEL (reference sequence). CDR3 length equals 16 residues. The ends were cut back, 2 bases at V and 0 bases at J, with 10 bases in the middle. The CDR3 DNA follows: TGTGCCAGCAGCCAACCTGACGGGACGAACACCGGGGAGCTGTTTTTT. Its translation: CASSQPDGTNTGELFF.